These T cell receptor beta chains were read from a single sample in a study of CD4 and CD8 cells across lung adenocarcinoma regions. Each CDR3 protein is one row after TCRdb ran MiXCR on the PCR reads. The sample carries more than 11,000 distinct CDR3 sequences, about 48% recorded once. Sequenced input: CD4+ T cells from the center of a lung tumor. The source of these receptors is a male donor with lung adenocarcinoma. The CD4 and CD8 labels of this study may be unreliable. Both conserved end residues are part of each CDR3. Fields, in order: J gene, V gene, CDR3 protein.

J: TRBJ2-1
V: TRBV28
CDR3: CASSLDRPSYSYNEQFF

J: TRBJ2-6
V: TRBV6-1
CDR3: CASSEAYASGSGGANVLTF

J: TRBJ2-5
V: TRBV6-5
CDR3: CALGQAVETQYF

J: TRBJ1-4
V: TRBV20-1
CDR3: CSAQQGVGEKLFF

J: TRBJ2-3
V: TRBV10-3
CDR3: CAIKAGTSDTQYF

J: NA
V: TRBV27
CDR3: CASSEGMGGRGSDTQYF

J: NA
V: TRBV6-1
CDR3: CASSEGGSSDEQYF

J: NA
V: TRBV24-1
CDR3: CATSDIRQAGETQYF

J: TRBJ2-1
V: TRBV15
CDR3: CATSRDTSNEQFF

J: TRBJ2-7
V: TRBV6-1
CDR3: CASSEIGEGGSTYEQYF

J: TRBJ2-1
V: TRBV6-1
CDR3: CASGRTASSYNEQFF

J: TRBJ1-5
V: TRBV6-1
CDR3: CASSEHPGQGDQPHHF

J: TRBJ2-5
V: TRBV6-1
CDR3: CASSGTGQETQYF

J: TRBJ2-7
V: TRBV7-2
CDR3: CASSLARASYEQYF

J: TRBJ2-3
V: TRBV6-2/TRBV6-3
CDR3: CAGKRGRATETQYF

J: TRBJ1-1
V: TRBV6-5
CDR3: CASSYNLNTRNTEAFF

J: TRBJ1-5
V: TRBV6-5
CDR3: CASSYSTGADQPQHF

J: TRBJ1-6
V: TRBV6-1
CDR3: CASSGQGIGSYNSPLHF

J: TRBJ2-3
V: TRBV28
CDR3: CASSRLAGVTDTQYF

J: TRBJ2-2
V: TRBV23-1
CDR3: CARVYRGRGTGELFF

J: TRBJ2-1
V: TRBV12-3/TRBV12-4
CDR3: CASSLDGTGYNEQFF

J: TRBJ2-3
V: TRBV6-5
CDR3: CASRYGGFGKNTQYF

J: TRBJ2-2
V: TRBV11-3
CDR3: CASSLSPPGAGELFF

J: TRBJ2-3
V: TRBV7-9
CDR3: CASSLARLAGGPTDTQYF

J: NA
V: TRBV6-1
CDR3: CASSEMASGRDTQYF

J: TRBJ1-5
V: TRBV6-1
CDR3: CASSEGLGRGQPQHF

J: TRBJ1-1
V: TRBV7-8
CDR3: CASSSRTENTEAFF

J: TRBJ2-5
V: TRBV10-3
CDR3: CAGGYGGWHEDTQYF

J: TRBJ2-5
V: TRBV28
CDR3: CASNRLAGEGETQYF

J: TRBJ1-3
V: TRBV6-1
CDR3: CASSGHRNTIYF

J: TRBJ1-3
V: TRBV6-1
CDR3: CASSREGTGPGNTIYF

J: TRBJ2-5
V: TRBV10-3
CDR3: CATTIAGGSGEQYF

J: TRBJ2-3
V: TRBV15
CDR3: CATSRAGAAESTDTQYF

J: TRBJ1-5
V: TRBV6-1
CDR3: CASSERDRSNQPQHF

J: TRBJ2-1
V: TRBV7-6
CDR3: CASSLASSGAVFF

J: TRBJ2-1
V: TRBV11-3
CDR3: CASSLERQGGYNEQFF

J: TRBJ2-3
V: TRBV10-1
CDR3: CASSNAGETDTQYF

J: NA
V: TRBV9
CDR3: CASSRRTSGGETQYF

J: TRBJ2-7
V: TRBV6-5
CDR3: CASSHPGGNRYEQYF

J: TRBJ2-1
V: TRBV27
CDR3: CASSLGTVFNEQFF

J: TRBJ2-5
V: TRBV6-5
CDR3: CASSYSGRGTQYF

J: TRBJ2-1
V: TRBV6-1
CDR3: CASKRAGVRNEQFF

J: TRBJ2-5
V: TRBV10-3
CDR3: CAISEQVLAGQETQYF

J: TRBJ2-4
V: TRBV10-1
CDR3: CGGSGPRGSDMQYF

J: TRBJ2-1
V: TRBV11-2
CDR3: CASSLGNGLNYNEQFF

J: TRBJ2-1
V: TRBV6-1
CDR3: CASSRDRGDEQFF

J: TRBJ2-1
V: TRBV7-2
CDR3: CASSPGLGGYNEQFF

J: TRBJ2-3
V: TRBV6-1
CDR3: CAGSAGADTETQYF

J: NA
V: TRBV7-2
CDR3: CASRGTGRSGQDTQYF

J: TRBJ1-6
V: TRBV7-9
CDR3: CASSFINSPLHF

J: NA
V: TRBV6-1
CDR3: CASSEVSYEQFF

J: TRBJ2-5
V: TRBV6-1
CDR3: CASSLPGRPGAQYF

J: TRBJ2-3
V: TRBV6-1
CDR3: CARGLRTKNTQYF